The clone carrying this TCR beta chain was seen only a few times. Its antigen is still unknown. This entry is derived from a study of regulatory T cells in long-lasting Graves disease. Time point given: newly diagnosed GD, antithyroid drugs for less than 3 months. Generation of the TCR library employed RNA extracted from PBMCs. Study results and caveats: With approximately 2,500 shared public clonotypes, persistent patients exceeded new patients, who shared about a thousand.

With iRepertoire HTBI primers and Arm-PCR of CDR3 regions, TCR beta libraries were built. Original handling: Across the samples, identification revealed about 62 TRBV and 15 or so TRBJ segments. TCRdb re-derived calls from the multiplex PCR reads in MiXCR, one entry per CDR3 protein. These V and J calls derive from TCRdb rather than the authors' analysis. The sample consists of about 620,000 distinct CDR3 sequences, 16% of them appearing once. This same sample was also taken into another study, of T cells in Graves' hyperthyroidism and ophthalmopathy. That paper adds: For Graves' hyperthyroidism to be stable, ophthalmopathy could not progress within 18 months.

This sample comprised peripheral blood mononuclear cells (PBMCs), obtained at new diagnosis, from a patient treated with antithyroid drugs. This receptor was taken from a woman aged 25 to 39 with Graves disease.

The DNA of the CDR3 is TGTGCCAGCAGTTTCGGGGGAGTTTCCTACAATGAGCAGTTCTTC. Its translation is CASSFGGVSYNEQFF. The V and J genes are TRBV27 and TRBJ2-1; weak D call: TRBD2 (6 bases). Germline CDR1 reads MNHEY; CDR2 reads SMNVEV (reference sequence). The CDR3 consists of 15 residues. With 3 bases removed from V and 1 base from J, the gap between germline ends came to 10 bases.